This T cell receptor (beta chain) was profiled in a study of glioma-infiltrating T cells. Amplification of TCR alpha and beta CDR3 regions from RNA used iRepertoire nested multiplex PCR. MiXCR was run by TCRdb on the multiplex PCR reads, yielding one entry per CDR3 protein. The sample holds fewer than 90,000 distinct CDR3 sequences, 20% to 25% seen once. V was trimmed by 0 bases and J by 4 bases, leaving 10 bases between them. The germline CDR1 and CDR2 sequences are SGHRS and YFSETQ. The CDR3 covers 14 residues. Material for sequencing was glioma tissue, nonneoplastic brain tissue, or PBMCs (not recorded which). The chain recombines TRBV5-1 with TRBJ2-5; a weak D match, TRBD2 (5 bases). This sequence was found in a human donor with low-grade glioma or glioblastoma, undergoing nonglioma brain surgery, or in good health (not recorded which). CDR3 protein: CASSLVPGRETQYF. The CDR3 DNA reads TGCGCCAGCAGCTTGGTCCCGGGAAGAGAGACCCAGTACTTC.